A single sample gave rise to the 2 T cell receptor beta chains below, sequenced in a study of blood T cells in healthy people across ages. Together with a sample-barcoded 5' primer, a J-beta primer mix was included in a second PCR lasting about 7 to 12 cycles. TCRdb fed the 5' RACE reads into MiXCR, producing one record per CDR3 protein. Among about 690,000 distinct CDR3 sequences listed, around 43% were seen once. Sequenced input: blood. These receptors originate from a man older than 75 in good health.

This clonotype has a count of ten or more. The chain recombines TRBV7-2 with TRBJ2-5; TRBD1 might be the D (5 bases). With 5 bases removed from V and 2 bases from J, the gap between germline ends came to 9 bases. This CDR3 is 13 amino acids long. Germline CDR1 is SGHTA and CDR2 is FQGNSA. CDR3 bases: TGTGCCAGCAGCGGGGCGGCTCAAGAGACCCAGTACTTC. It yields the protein CASSGAAQETQYF. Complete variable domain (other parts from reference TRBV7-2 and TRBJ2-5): GAGVSQSPSNKVTEKGKDVELRCDPISGHTALYWYRQSLGQGLEFLIYFQGNSAPDKSGLPSDRFSAERTGGSVSTLTIQRTQQEDSAVYLCASSGAAQETQYFGPGTRLLVL.

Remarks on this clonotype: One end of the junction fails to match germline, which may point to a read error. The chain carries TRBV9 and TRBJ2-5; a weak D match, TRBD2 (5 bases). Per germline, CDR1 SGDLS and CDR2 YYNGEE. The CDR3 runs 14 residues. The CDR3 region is CASSVGGLQETQYF. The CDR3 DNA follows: TGTGCCAGCAGTGTAGGCGGACTCCAAGAGACCCAGTACTTC.